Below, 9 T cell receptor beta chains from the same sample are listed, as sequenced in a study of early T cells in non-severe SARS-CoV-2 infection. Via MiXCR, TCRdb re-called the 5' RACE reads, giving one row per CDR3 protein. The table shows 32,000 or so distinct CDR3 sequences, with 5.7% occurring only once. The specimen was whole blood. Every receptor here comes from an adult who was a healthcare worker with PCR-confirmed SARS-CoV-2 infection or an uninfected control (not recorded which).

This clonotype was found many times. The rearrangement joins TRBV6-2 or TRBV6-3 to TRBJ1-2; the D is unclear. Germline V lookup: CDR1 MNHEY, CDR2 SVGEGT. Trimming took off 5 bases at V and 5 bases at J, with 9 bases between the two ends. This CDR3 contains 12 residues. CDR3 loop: CASSPRLYGYTF. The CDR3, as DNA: TGTGCCAGCAGTCCCCGCCTGTATGGCTACACCTTC.

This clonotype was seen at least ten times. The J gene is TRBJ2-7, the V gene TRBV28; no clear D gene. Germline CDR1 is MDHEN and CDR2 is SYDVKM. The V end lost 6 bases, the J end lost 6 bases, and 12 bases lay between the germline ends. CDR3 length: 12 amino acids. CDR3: CASRLHGFEQYF. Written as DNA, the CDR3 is TGTGCCAGCAGATTACATGGCTTCGAGCAGTACTTC.

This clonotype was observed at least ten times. The CDR3 DNA reads TGTGCCAGCAGCTTACCAGGTGACTCCTACGAGCAGTACTTC. This gives the protein CASSLPGDSYEQYF. The rearrangement joins TRBV7-6 to TRBJ2-7; D remains unclear. The length of the CDR3 is 14 residues. The germline V gene encodes CDR1 SGHVS and CDR2 FNYEAQ. V lost 2 bases and J 0 bases, leaving 8 bases between the germline ends.

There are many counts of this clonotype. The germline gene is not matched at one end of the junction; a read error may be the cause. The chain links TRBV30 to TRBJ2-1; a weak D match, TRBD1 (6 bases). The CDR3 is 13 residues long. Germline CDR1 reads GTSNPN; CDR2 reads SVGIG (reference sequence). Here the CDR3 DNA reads TGTGCCTGGCAAAAACAGGGATACACTGAGCAGTTCTTC. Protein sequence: CAWQKQGYTEQFF.

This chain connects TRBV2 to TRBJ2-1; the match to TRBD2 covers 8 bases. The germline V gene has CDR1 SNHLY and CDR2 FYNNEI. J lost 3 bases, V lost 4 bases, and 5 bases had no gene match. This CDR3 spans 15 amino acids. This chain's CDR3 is CASSGERGNYNEQFF. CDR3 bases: TGTGCCAGCAGTGGGGAGCGGGGGAACTACAATGAGCAGTTCTTC. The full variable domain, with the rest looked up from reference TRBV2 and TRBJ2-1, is EPEVTQTPSHQVTQMGQEVILRCVPISNHLYFYWYRQILGQKVEFLVSFYNNEISEKSEIFDDQFSVERPDGSNFTLKIRSTKLEDSAMYFCASSGERGNYNEQFFGPGTRLTVL.

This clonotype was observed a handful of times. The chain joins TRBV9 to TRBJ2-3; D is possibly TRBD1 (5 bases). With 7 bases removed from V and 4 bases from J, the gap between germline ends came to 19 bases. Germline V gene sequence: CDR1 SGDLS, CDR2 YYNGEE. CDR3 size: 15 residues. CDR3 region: CASSQAYSGPDTQYF. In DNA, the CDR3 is TGTGCCAGCTCCCAAGCCTACTCAGGGCCAGATACGCAGTATTTT.

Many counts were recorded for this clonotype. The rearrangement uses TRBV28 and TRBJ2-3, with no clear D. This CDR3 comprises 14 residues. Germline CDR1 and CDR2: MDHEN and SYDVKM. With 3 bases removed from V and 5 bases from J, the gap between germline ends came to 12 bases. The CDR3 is CASSFFSLGDTQYF. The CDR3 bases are TGTGCCAGCAGTTTTTTTTCTCTAGGAGATACGCAGTATTTT.

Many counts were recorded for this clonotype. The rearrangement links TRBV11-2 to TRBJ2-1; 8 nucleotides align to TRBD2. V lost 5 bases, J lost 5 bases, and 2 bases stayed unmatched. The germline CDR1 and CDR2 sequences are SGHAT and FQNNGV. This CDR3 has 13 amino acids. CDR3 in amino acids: CASSRGGHNEQFF. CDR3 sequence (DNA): TGTGCCAGCAGCCGGGGGGGGCACAATGAGCAGTTCTTC. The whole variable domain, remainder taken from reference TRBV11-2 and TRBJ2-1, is EAGVAQSPRYKIIEKRQSVAFWCNPISGHATLYWYQQILGQGPKLLIQFQNNGVVDDSQLPKDRFSAERLKGVDSTLKIQPAKLEDSAVYLCASSRGGHNEQFFGPGTRLTVL.

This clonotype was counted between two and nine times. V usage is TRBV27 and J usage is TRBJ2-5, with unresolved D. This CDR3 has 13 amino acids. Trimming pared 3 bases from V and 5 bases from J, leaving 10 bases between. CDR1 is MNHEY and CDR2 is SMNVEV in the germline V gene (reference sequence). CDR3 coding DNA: TGTGCCAGCAGTTTTTTGGGGATGGAGACCCAGTACTTC. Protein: CASSFLGMETQYF.